This TCR beta chain was sequenced for a study of blood T cell repertoires in COVID-19. CDR1 is MNHEY, CDR2 SMNVEV, per germline (reference sequence). Trimming removed 10 bases from V and 9 bases from J, with 13 bases in between. This CDR3 comprises 12 residues. The table came from immunoSEQ multiplex PCR; TCRdb's copy has only in-frame clones and leaves some out. This sample yields hundreds of thousands of clones, of which around 87% are seen a single time; approximately 1.4% belongs to the top ten. V is TRBV27 and J is TRBJ1-6; D is unresolved. This TCR was sampled from a woman in her 40s who had recovered from COVID-19. The specimen sequenced was peripheral blood. In DNA form, the CDR3 reads TGTGCCACCGCGCATGACACTTCACCCCTCCACTTT. Protein product: CATAHDTSPLHF.